These T cell receptor beta chains were read from a single sample in a study of T cell changes during pregnancy in multiple sclerosis. TCRdb's table, derived via immunoSEQ multiplex PCR, lists solely in-frame clones and lacks some. Counted here are 50,000 or so clones, 80% to 95% occurring once; the ten biggest clones make up less than 0.25%. Specimen: CD4+ T cells from peripheral blood mononuclear cells, collected in the third trimester of pregnancy. The receptors stem from a female donor with multiple sclerosis, enrolled in a pregnancy study. CDR3s leave out the opening cysteine and the closing phenylalanine or tryptophan. Each record gives: J gene, clone size, V gene, CDR3 length, CDR3 protein. Size tells how often a clone was seen (once, few, many) or the class of an expanded clone, and some rows leave it out.

j_call: TRBJ2-7
clone_size: .
v_call: TRBV20-1
cdr3_length: 8
cdr3_aa: SARSYEQY

j_call: TRBJ2-3
clone_size: few
v_call: TRBV6-5
cdr3_length: 12
cdr3_aa: ASRTSGRTDTQY

j_call: TRBJ2-1
clone_size: .
v_call: TRBV27
cdr3_length: 13
cdr3_aa: ASSPPLAGAHEQF

j_call: TRBJ1-3
clone_size: few
v_call: TRBV28
cdr3_length: 11
cdr3_aa: ASSTTQGFAPA

j_call: TRBJ2-7
clone_size: .
v_call: TRBV6-5
cdr3_length: 11
cdr3_aa: ASSMGRGYEQY

j_call: TRBJ2-3
clone_size: .
v_call: TRBV11-2
cdr3_length: 14
cdr3_aa: ASSSLGGEGSDTQY

j_call: TRBJ1-6
clone_size: .
v_call: TRBV9
cdr3_length: 14
cdr3_aa: ASSSLTGRLNSPLH

j_call: TRBJ1-5
clone_size: .
v_call: TRBV15
cdr3_length: 14
cdr3_aa: ATSAPRGRSNQPQH

j_call: TRBJ2-7
clone_size: .
v_call: TRBV2
cdr3_length: 10
cdr3_aa: ASSSTGYEQY

j_call: TRBJ1-2
clone_size: .
v_call: TRBV2
cdr3_length: 12
cdr3_aa: ARGRDRDRHGYT

j_call: TRBJ2-7
clone_size: once
v_call: TRBV11-2
cdr3_length: 11
cdr3_aa: ASATSGFTGQY

j_call: TRBJ1-2
clone_size: .
v_call: TRBV19
cdr3_length: 10
cdr3_aa: ASSIGGRGYT

j_call: TRBJ2-1
clone_size: .
v_call: TRBV6-1
cdr3_length: 12
cdr3_aa: ASSVKGAGPWGF

j_call: TRBJ1-1
clone_size: .
v_call: TRBV5-1
cdr3_length: 16
cdr3_aa: ASRNRSPKKSMNTEAF

j_call: TRBJ1-2
clone_size: once
v_call: TRBV6-1
cdr3_length: 13
cdr3_aa: ASSASTGRLYGYT

j_call: TRBJ2-2
clone_size: once
v_call: TRBV5-1
cdr3_length: 14
cdr3_aa: ASSLVGADPAGELF

j_call: TRBJ2-7
clone_size: .
v_call: TRBV6-6
cdr3_length: 13
cdr3_aa: ASTPLQVPAYEQY

j_call: TRBJ1-4
clone_size: .
v_call: TRBV10-3
cdr3_length: 11
cdr3_aa: AIGRGSNEKLF

j_call: TRBJ1-4
clone_size: .
v_call: TRBV6-1
cdr3_length: 12
cdr3_aa: ASSSPTTNEKLF

j_call: TRBJ2-1
clone_size: .
v_call: TRBV7-3
cdr3_length: 13
cdr3_aa: ASSFSTGHWDEQF

j_call: TRBJ1-1
clone_size: .
v_call: TRBV30
cdr3_length: 16
cdr3_aa: AWSSPVRGRLSNTEAF

j_call: TRBJ2-7
clone_size: once
v_call: TRBV11-3
cdr3_length: 12
cdr3_aa: ASSPRGKAYEQY

j_call: TRBJ1-1
clone_size: .
v_call: TRBV7-2
cdr3_length: 10
cdr3_aa: ASRGGDTEAF

j_call: TRBJ2-1
clone_size: .
v_call: TRBV7-9
cdr3_length: 14
cdr3_aa: ASSQPGLDFSNEQF

j_call: TRBJ1-3
clone_size: .
v_call: TRBV18
cdr3_length: 15
cdr3_aa: ASSPGTGGLAGNTIY

j_call: TRBJ2-3
clone_size: .
v_call: TRBV9
cdr3_length: 11
cdr3_aa: ASSLVPADTQY

j_call: TRBJ2-1
clone_size: .
v_call: TRBV30
cdr3_length: 16
cdr3_aa: AWISSSVRLTLPNEQF

j_call: TRBJ1-5
clone_size: .
v_call: TRBV6-6
cdr3_length: 14
cdr3_aa: ASSSPGQGVGQPQH

j_call: TRBJ2-1
clone_size: .
v_call: TRBV21-1
cdr3_length: 15
cdr3_aa: ASSKERTPPSYNEQF

j_call: TRBJ1-4
clone_size: .
v_call: TRBV15
cdr3_length: 13
cdr3_aa: ATSRDPGGAEKLF

j_call: TRBJ1-1
clone_size: once
v_call: TRBV9
cdr3_length: 13
cdr3_aa: ASSVEGAGATEAF

j_call: TRBJ1-1
clone_size: .
v_call: TRBV5-1
cdr3_length: 15
cdr3_aa: ASSLDGLGLMNTEAF

j_call: TRBJ1-6
clone_size: .
v_call: TRBV5-4
cdr3_length: 15
cdr3_aa: ASSIFRGGDYNSPLH

j_call: TRBJ2-3
clone_size: .
v_call: TRBV7-9
cdr3_length: 12
cdr3_aa: ASSMTSGLDTQY

j_call: TRBJ2-1
clone_size: once
v_call: TRBV4-1
cdr3_length: 16
cdr3_aa: ASSQDRVRDRGGNEQF

j_call: TRBJ2-1
clone_size: .
v_call: TRBV9
cdr3_length: 14
cdr3_aa: ASSVEGTRIFNEQF

j_call: TRBJ1-4
clone_size: .
v_call: TRBV2
cdr3_length: 12
cdr3_aa: ALRAEVPNEKLF

j_call: TRBJ1-1
clone_size: .
v_call: TRBV27
cdr3_length: 11
cdr3_aa: ASLARERTEAF

j_call: TRBJ1-1
clone_size: .
v_call: TRBV30
cdr3_length: 10
cdr3_aa: AWMRTATEAF

j_call: TRBJ2-3
clone_size: .
v_call: TRBV7-9
cdr3_length: 17
cdr3_aa: ASSLGFTRSVGRTDTQY

j_call: TRBJ1-1
clone_size: .
v_call: TRBV5-4
cdr3_length: 11
cdr3_aa: ASSLTVNTEAF

j_call: TRBJ2-7
clone_size: .
v_call: TRBV28
cdr3_length: 11
cdr3_aa: ASSLTGEHEQY

j_call: TRBJ2-1
clone_size: .
v_call: TRBV2
cdr3_length: 12
cdr3_aa: ASSSRDRGGEQF

j_call: TRBJ2-3
clone_size: .
v_call: TRBV5-4
cdr3_length: 12
cdr3_aa: ASKGQPTTDTQY

j_call: TRBJ2-1
clone_size: .
v_call: TRBV4-1
cdr3_length: 15
cdr3_aa: ASSQGLAGSKSNEQF

j_call: TRBJ2-7
clone_size: .
v_call: TRBV6-1
cdr3_length: 10
cdr3_aa: ASSEGGYEQY

j_call: TRBJ2-7
clone_size: .
v_call: TRBV29-1
cdr3_length: 10
cdr3_aa: SVDTGSYEQY

j_call: TRBJ2-7
clone_size: .
v_call: TRBV9
cdr3_length: 13
cdr3_aa: ASSVSGEKLYEQY

j_call: TRBJ2-1
clone_size: .
v_call: TRBV28
cdr3_length: 13
cdr3_aa: ASSWSRVSDNEQF